These T cell receptor beta chains were read from a single sample in a study of TIL therapy for anti-PD-1-resistant metastatic lung cancer. The repertoire was sequenced with immunoSEQ multiplex PCR; TCRdb's copy has only in-frame clones and lacks some. The sample includes about 21,000 clones, 60% to 80% of them seen just once. The sequences come from blood, collected at baseline. The receptors here all came from a person aged 30 to 80 with non-small cell lung cancer. Each CDR3 is given with its conserved first and last residue. Each record gives: D gene, clone size, V gene, J gene, CDR3 DNA, CDR3 protein. A D gene is named only where the DNA matches it firmly. Clone size is stated in some rows and not others, as once, few, many or a class when expanded.

>-|-|TRBV18|TRBJ1-4
TGTGCCAGCTCAGCGGCTAATGAAAAACTGTTTTTT
CASSAANEKLFF
>-|-|TRBV9|TRBJ2-1
TGTGCCAGCAGCTTCGGGGCCGCTCACTACAATGAGCAGTTCTTC
CASSFGAAHYNEQFF
>-|-|TRBV5-6|TRBJ2-4
TGTGCCAGCAGCTTGGCCAAGGGTGGGGACATTCAGTACTTC
CASSLAKGGDIQYF
>-|-|TRBV18|TRBJ2-3
TGTGCCAGCTCACCACCGGAAGGTACAGATACGCAGTATTTT
CASSPPEGTDTQYF
>TRBD1|-|TRBV7-9|TRBJ1-1
TGTGCCAGCAGTCTATCGACAGGGGGCACTGAAGCTTTCTTT
CASSLSTGGTEAFF
>-|-|TRBV3-1/TRBV3-2|TRBJ1-2
TGTGCCAGCAGCCAAGGTCTGGGGCTGATCTACGGCTACACCTTC
CASSQGLGLIYGYTF
>TRBD1|once|TRBV2|TRBJ1-5
TGTGCCAGCAGTGGACAGGGATCCAATCAGCCCCAGCATTTT
CASSGQGSNQPQHF
>TRBD2|-|TRBV9|TRBJ2-3
TGTGCCAGCAGCCCTGGGACTACAAAGGCTCGTACGCAGTATTTT
CASSPGTTKARTQYF
>-|-|TRBV9|TRBJ2-7
TGTGCCAGCAGCCCCCAGGGGTACGAGCAGTACTTC
CASSPQGYEQYF
>-|-|TRBV3-1/TRBV3-2|TRBJ2-1
TGTGCCAGCAGCCAATTCCTGGCGGGGGAGCAGTTCTTC
CASSQFLAGEQFF
>-|-|TRBV9|TRBJ2-7
TGTGCCAGCAGCGTAGGCGCGTCCTACGAGCAGTACTTC
CASSVGASYEQYF
>-|-|TRBV30|TRBJ2-7
TGTGCCTGGAGAAAGGGGTCGGGAGTCTGGGAGCAGTACTTC
CAWRKGSGVWEQYF
>-|-|TRBV11-2|TRBJ2-3
TGTGCCAGCAGCCGTACAGGCGGAGCTCTCTTGAGCACAGATACGCAGTATTTT
CASSRTGGALLSTDTQYF
>TRBD1|-|TRBV6-5|TRBJ2-5
TGTGCCAGCAGTTATACAGGGGAGGAGACCCAGTACTTC
CASSYTGEETQYF
>TRBD2|few|TRBV4-1|TRBJ2-5
TGCGCCAGCAGCACGGGGGGGCCTCAAGAGACCCAGTACTTC
CASSTGGPQETQYF
>TRBD1|-|TRBV11-3|TRBJ2-3
TGTGCCAGCAGCCACGGACAGGGGGGAACAGATACGCAGTATTTT
CASSHGQGGTDTQYF
>TRBD2|few|TRBV6-5|TRBJ2-7
TGTGCCAGCAGTTACCAGCGGGAGGACGAGCAGTACTTC
CASSYQREDEQYF
>-|-|TRBV10-3|TRBJ1-5
TGTGCCATCAGTGAATCTGGGGGGAATCAGCCCCAGCATTTT
CAISESGGNQPQHF
>TRBD1|few|TRBV19|TRBJ1-5
TGTGCCAGTAGTATGGCCAGACAGGGGCCCCCTCAGCCCCAGCATTTT
CASSMARQGPPQPQHF
>TRBD1|-|TRBV2|TRBJ2-7
TGTGCCTGGACAGGGGGGACCTACGAGCAGTACTTC
CAWTGGTYEQYF
>-|-|TRBV5-1|TRBJ2-3
TGCGCCAGCAGTAAAGAGACAGATACGCAGTATTTT
CASSKETDTQYF
>-|-|TRBV2|TRBJ2-7
TGTGCCAGCATGATAGGGCTAGGAACCTACGAGCAGTACTTC
CASMIGLGTYEQYF
>-|medium-sized|TRBV3-1/TRBV3-2|TRBJ2-2
TGTGCCAGCAGCCCGGCCCCGGAGAACGGGGAGCTGTTTTTT
CASSPAPENGELFF
>-|medium-sized|TRBV25-1|TRBJ1-2
TGTGCCAGCAGTAGCGGGGGGGGCTACACCTTC
CASSSGGGYTF
>-|few|TRBV6-2/TRBV6-3|TRBJ1-1
TGTGCCAGCAGTCCCGCGGGGAGGGGGGCTGAAGCTTTCTTT
CASSPAGRGAEAFF
>-|-|TRBV6-5|TRBJ2-7
TGTGCCAGCAGCTCACCGGTATCCTACGAGCAGTACTTC
CASSSPVSYEQYF
>TRBD2|-|TRBV19|TRBJ2-3
TGTGCCAGTAGTCCTCGCGGGGCCAGACTAGCGGGGAGGGCAGATACGCAGTATTTT
CASSPRGARLAGRADTQYF
>-|-|TRBV2|TRBJ2-3
TGTGCCAGCAGTGAGAGGAGGCTAGCCCAGGATACGCAGTATTTT
CASSERRLAQDTQYF
>TRBD2|-|TRBV19|TRBJ2-1
TGTGCCAGTAGCACTAGCGGTAACTCCTACAATGAGCAGTTCTTC
CASSTSGNSYNEQFF
>TRBD1|-|TRBV3-1/TRBV3-2|TRBJ1-2
TGTGCCAGCAGCCCCCTCCGGGACAGCCCAGGCTACACCTTC
CASSPLRDSPGYTF
>TRBD2|-|TRBV5-4|TRBJ2-1
TGTGCCAGCAGTCCCGCGGGAGACCAATCCTACAATGAGCAGTTCTTC
CASSPAGDQSYNEQFF
>-|few|TRBV9|TRBJ2-2
TGTGCCAGCTCCCTCGGACGGGTCGGGGAGCTGTTTTTT
CASSLGRVGELFF
>TRBD2|-|TRBV2|TRBJ2-1
TGTGCGAGCAGGCTAGCGGGGGCCAATGAGCAGTTCTTC
CASRLAGANEQFF
>TRBD2|-|TRBV14|TRBJ2-3
TGTGCCAGCAGCCAAGATTCCCCGGGACTAGCGAACACAGATACGCAGTATTTT
CASSQDSPGLANTDTQYF
>TRBD1|-|TRBV18|TRBJ1-1
TGTGCCAGCTCACCGGACAGGGGGCGGTACACTGAAGCTTTCTTT
CASSPDRGRYTEAFF
>TRBD1|-|TRBV12-5|TRBJ2-1
TGTGCTAGTGGTCCCGGGACAGGGGACTACAATGAGCAGTTCTTC
CASGPGTGDYNEQFF
>-|-|TRBV10-3|TRBJ1-5
TGTGCCATCAGTGAGTCGAATGGACCCGGGCCCCAGCATTTT
CAISESNGPGPQHF
>TRBD2|-|TRBV6-2/TRBV6-3|TRBJ2-7
TGTGCCAGCAGTTACTCGACACAGTTAGCGGGAGGGCTGGAGCAGTACTTC
CASSYSTQLAGGLEQYF
>-|-|TRBV9|TRBJ2-1
TGTGCCAGCAGCGTATCTCTGGGGGCGGGGAATGAGCAGTTCTTC
CASSVSLGAGNEQFF
>TRBD2|-|TRBV6-5|TRBJ2-5
TGTGCCAGCAGTAAGCCGGGTCTAGCGGGGAAGACCCAGTACTTC
CASSKPGLAGKTQYF
>TRBD1|-|TRBV10-3|TRBJ1-1
TGTGCCATCAGGGAAGGGGGCCTCACTGAAGCTTTCTTT
CAIREGGLTEAFF
>TRBD2|-|TRBV5-1|TRBJ2-7
TGCGCCAGCAGCCTTACTAGCGGGAGAGGCGACGAGCAGTACTTC
CASSLTSGRGDEQYF
>TRBD1|few|TRBV6-1|TRBJ1-2
TGTGCCAGCAGTTTCGGCAGGGGGGAATATGGCTACACCTTC
CASSFGRGEYGYTF
>-|-|TRBV7-3|TRBJ2-2
TGTGCCAGCAGCTGGGTTAATACCGGGGAGCTGTTTTTT
CASSWVNTGELFF